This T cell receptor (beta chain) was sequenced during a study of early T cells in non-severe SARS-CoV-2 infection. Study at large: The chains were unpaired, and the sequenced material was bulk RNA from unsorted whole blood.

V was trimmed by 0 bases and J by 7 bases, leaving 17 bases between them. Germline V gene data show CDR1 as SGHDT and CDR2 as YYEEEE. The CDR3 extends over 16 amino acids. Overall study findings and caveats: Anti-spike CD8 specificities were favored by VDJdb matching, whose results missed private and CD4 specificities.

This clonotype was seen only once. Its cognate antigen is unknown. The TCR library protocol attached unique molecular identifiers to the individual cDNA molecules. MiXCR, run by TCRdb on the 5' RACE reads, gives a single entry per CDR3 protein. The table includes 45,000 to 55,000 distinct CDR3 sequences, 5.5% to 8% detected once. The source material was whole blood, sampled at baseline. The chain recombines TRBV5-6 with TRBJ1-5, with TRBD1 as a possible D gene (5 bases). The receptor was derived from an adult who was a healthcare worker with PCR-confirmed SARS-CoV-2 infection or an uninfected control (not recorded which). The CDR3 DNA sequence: TGTGCCAGCAGCTTGGCCGGCAGGGCGGTCAACCAGCCCCAGCATTTT. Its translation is CASSLAGRAVNQPQHF.